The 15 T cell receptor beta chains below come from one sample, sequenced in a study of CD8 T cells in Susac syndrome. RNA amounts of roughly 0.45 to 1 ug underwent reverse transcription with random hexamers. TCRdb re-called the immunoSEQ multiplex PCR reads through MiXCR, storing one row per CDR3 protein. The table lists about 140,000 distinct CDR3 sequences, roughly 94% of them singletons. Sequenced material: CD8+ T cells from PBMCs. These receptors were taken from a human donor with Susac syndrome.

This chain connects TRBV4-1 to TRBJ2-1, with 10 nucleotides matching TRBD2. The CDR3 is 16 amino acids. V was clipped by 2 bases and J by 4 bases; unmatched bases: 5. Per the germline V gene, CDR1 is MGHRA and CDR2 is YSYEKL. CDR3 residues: CASSQNVGLAYNEQFF. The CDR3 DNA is TGCGCCAGCAGCCAAAATGTGGGACTAGCGTACAATGAGCAGTTCTTC.

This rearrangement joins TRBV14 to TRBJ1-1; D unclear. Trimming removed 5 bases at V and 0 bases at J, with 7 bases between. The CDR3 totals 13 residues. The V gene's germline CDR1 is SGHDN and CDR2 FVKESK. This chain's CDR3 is CASSDFVNTEAFF. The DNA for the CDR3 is TGTGCCAGCAGCGATTTTGTGAACACTGAAGCTTTCTTT.

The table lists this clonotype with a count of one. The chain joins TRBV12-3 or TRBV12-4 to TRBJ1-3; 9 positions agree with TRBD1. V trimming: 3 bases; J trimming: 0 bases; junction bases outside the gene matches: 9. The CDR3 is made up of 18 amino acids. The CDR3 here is CASSFEGTGSSSGNTIYF. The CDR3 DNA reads TGTGCCAGCAGTTTCGAGGGGACAGGGTCTAGCTCTGGAAACACCATATATTTT.

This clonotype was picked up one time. The CDR3 is CASSSPTITDTQYF. CDR3 DNA sequence: TGTGCCAGCAGCTCCCCCACTATTACAGATACGCAGTATTTT. The chain combines TRBV13 with TRBJ2-3; D call uncertain. Germline loops: CDR1 PRHDT, CDR2 FYEKMQ (reference sequence). With 4 bases removed from V and 3 bases from J, the gap between germline ends came to 11 bases. The CDR3 totals 14 residues. Full variable domain (rest looked up from reference TRBV13 and TRBJ2-3): AAGVIQSPRHLIKEKRETATLKCYPIPRHDTVYWYQQGPGQDPQFLISFYEKMQSDKGSIPDRFSAQQFSDYHSELNMSSLELGDSALYFCASSSPTITDTQYFGPGTRLTVL.

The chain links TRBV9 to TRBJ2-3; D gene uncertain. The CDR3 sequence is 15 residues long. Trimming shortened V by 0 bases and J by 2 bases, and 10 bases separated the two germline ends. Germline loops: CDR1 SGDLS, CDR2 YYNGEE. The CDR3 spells CASSVVSAFTDTQYF. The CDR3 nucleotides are TGTGCCAGCAGCGTAGTAAGCGCCTTCACAGATACGCAGTATTTT.

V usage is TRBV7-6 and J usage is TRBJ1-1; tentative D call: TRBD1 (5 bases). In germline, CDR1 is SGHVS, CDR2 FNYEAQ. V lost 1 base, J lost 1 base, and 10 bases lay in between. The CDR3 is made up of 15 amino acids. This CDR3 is CASSLVSGGNTEAFF. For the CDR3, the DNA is TGTGCCAGCAGCTTAGTCAGCGGGGGGAACACTGAAGCTTTCTTT.

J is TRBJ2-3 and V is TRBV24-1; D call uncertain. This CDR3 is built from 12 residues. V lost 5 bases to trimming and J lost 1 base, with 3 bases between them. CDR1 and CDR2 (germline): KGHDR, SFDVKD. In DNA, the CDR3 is TGTGCCACCAGTGTTGGCACAGATACGCAGTATTTT. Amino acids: CATSVGTDTQYF.

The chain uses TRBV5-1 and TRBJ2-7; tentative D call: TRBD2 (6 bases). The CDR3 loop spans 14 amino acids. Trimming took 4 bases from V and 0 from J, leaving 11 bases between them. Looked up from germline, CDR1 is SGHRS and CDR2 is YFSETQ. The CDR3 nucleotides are TGCGCCAGCAGCCCGGGAGCGAGCTCCTACGAGCAGTACTTC. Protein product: CASSPGASSYEQYF. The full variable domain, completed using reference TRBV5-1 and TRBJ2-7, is KAGVTQTPRYLIKTRGQQVTLSCSPISGHRSVSWYQQTPGQGLQFLFEYFSETQRNKGNFPGRFSGRQFSNSRSEMNVSTLELGDSALYLCASSPGASSYEQYFGPGTRLTVT.

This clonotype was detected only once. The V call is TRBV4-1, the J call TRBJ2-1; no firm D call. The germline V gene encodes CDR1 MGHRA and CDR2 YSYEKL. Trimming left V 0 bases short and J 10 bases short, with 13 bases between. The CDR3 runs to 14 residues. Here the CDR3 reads CASSQDGLTPEQFF. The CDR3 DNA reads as TGCGCCAGCAGCCAAGATGGGCTGACCCCCGAGCAGTTCTTC.

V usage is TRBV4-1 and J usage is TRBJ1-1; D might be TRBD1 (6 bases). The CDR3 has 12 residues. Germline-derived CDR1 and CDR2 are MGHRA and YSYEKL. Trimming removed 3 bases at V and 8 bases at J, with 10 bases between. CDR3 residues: CASSHGQKEAFF. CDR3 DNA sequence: TGCGCCAGCAGCCACGGACAGAAAGAAGCTTTCTTT.

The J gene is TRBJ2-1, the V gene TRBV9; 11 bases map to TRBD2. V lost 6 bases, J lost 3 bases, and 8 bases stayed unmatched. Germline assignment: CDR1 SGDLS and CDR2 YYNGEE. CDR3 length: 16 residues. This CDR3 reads CASTGTSGDLYNEQFF. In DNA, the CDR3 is TGTGCCAGCACCGGGACTAGCGGAGATCTCTACAATGAGCAGTTCTTC.

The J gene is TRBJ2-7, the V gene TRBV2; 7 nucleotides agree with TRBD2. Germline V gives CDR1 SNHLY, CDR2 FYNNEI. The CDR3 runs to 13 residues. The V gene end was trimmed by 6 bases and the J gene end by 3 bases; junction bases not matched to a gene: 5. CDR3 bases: TGTGCCAGCAGACTAGCGCAGCACTACGAGCAGTACTTC. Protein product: CASRLAQHYEQYF.

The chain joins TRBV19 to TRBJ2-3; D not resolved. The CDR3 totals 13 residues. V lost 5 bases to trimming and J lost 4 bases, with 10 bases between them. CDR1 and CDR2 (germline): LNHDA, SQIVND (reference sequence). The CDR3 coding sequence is TGTGCCAGTAGTTTACGGGCTCCAGATACGCAGTATTTT. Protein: CASSLRAPDTQYF.

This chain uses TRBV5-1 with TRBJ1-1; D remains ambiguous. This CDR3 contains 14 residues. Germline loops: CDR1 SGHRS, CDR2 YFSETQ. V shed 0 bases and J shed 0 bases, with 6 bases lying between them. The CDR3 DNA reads TGCGCCAGCAGCTTGGAGGGAATGAACACTGAAGCTTTCTTT. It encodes CASSLEGMNTEAFF. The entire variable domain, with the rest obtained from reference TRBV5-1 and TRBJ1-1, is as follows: KAGVTQTPRYLIKTRGQQVTLSCSPISGHRSVSWYQQTPGQGLQFLFEYFSETQRNKGNFPGRFSGRQFSNSRSEMNVSTLELGDSALYLCASSLEGMNTEAFFGQGTRLTVV.

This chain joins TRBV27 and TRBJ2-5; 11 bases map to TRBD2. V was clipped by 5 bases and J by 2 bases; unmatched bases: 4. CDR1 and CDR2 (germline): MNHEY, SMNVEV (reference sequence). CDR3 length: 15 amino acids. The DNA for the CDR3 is TGTGCCAGCAGTCCGGGACTAGCGGCTCAAGAGACCCAGTACTTC. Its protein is CASSPGLAAQETQYF.